This T cell receptor beta chain derives from a study of Tregs in tolerant kidney transplant recipients. CDR3 size: 14 residues. The V and J ends lost 5 bases and 2 bases respectively, with 11 bases between them. CDR1 and CDR2 from the germline V gene are LNHDA and SQIVND (reference sequence). This table comes from immunoSEQ multiplex PCR, and its TCRdb copy is limited to in-frame clones, with some not included. This repertoire shows fewer than 70,000 clones, about four fifths found once; its top ten account for 5.2%. Unstimulated regulatory T cells (CD4+CD25+CD127-), CD4+CD25- non-regulatory cells, CD4 and CD8 cells were FACS-sorted from thawed PBMCs. Comment on this clone: Its antigen is unknown.

Whole-study results and caveats: This study did not directly address biological reproducibility. Expanding Tregs on activated donor B cells appeared to best identify donor-specific TCRbeta clones.

J is TRBJ2-3 and V is TRBV19, with D perhaps being TRBD1 or TRBD2 (5 bases each). The sequencing sample was made of CD4+ T cells from blood. The receptor's source is a human donor in good health. The CDR3 protein is CASSFRGYTDTQYF. Here the CDR3 DNA reads TGTGCCAGTAGTTTCCGGGGCTACACAGATACGCAGTATTTT.